What follows are 3 T cell receptor beta chains derived from one specimen sequenced in a study of Ad26.COV2.S vaccination and SARS-CoV-2 variants. Assay used: immunoSEQ multiplex PCR; TCRdb lists only in-frame clones, some missing. The sample includes 350,000 to 600,000 clones, about nine tenths of them seen just once. Treatment specified: about 20 received Ad26.COV2.S at low or high dose, single or two shots; about 5 received placebo; per-sample allocation not given. The samples were gathered on day 63 after the first injection of vaccine or placebo. Sequences were derived from peripheral blood, sampled in a trial of Ad26.COV2.S vaccine versus placebo. The receptors were sampled from a person aged 18-60 years who received the Ad26.COV2.S COVID-19 vaccine or a placebo.

V is TRBV18 and J is TRBJ1-3; unclear D gene. Trimming pared 2 bases from V and 4 bases from J, leaving 15 bases between. Germline lookup yields CDR1 KGHSH and CDR2 LQKENI. This CDR3 has 16 residues. The CDR3 protein is CASSPLPGMGGNTIYF. Here the CDR3 DNA reads TGTGCCAGCTCACCATTGCCGGGTATGGGAGGAAACACCATATATTTT.

V and J are TRBV5-4 and TRBJ1-5; D not certain. V lost 2 bases and J 6 bases, leaving 6 bases between the germline ends. CDR1 and CDR2 from the germline V gene are SGHNT and YYREEE (reference sequence). This CDR3 comprises 12 residues. The CDR3 protein is CASSFFGQPQHF. Here the CDR3 DNA reads TGTGCCAGCAGCTTCTTCGGTCAGCCCCAGCATTTT.

This chain uses TRBV7-3 with TRBJ2-6; no definite D call. V shed 4 bases and J shed 2 bases, with 9 bases lying between them. There are 15 residues in the CDR3. Germline assignment: CDR1 SGHTA and CDR2 FQGTGA. CDR3 nucleotides: TGTGCCAGCAGCTCCTTAACGGCTGGGGCCAACGTCCTGACTTTC. Protein product: CASSSLTAGANVLTF.